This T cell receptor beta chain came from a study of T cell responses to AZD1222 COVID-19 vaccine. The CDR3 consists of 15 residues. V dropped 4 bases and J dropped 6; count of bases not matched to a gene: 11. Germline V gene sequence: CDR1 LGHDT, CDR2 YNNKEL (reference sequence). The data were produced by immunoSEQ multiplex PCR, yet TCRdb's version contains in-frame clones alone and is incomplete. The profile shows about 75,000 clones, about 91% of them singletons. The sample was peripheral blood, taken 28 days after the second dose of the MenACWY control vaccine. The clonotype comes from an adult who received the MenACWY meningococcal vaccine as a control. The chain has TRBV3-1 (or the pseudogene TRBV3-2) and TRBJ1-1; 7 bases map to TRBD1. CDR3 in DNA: TGTGCCAGCAGCCCTTCGACAGGGAAAAGGGCTGAAGCTTTCTTT. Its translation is CASSPSTGKRAEAFF.